These 30 T cell receptor beta chains originate from one sample sequenced in a study of glioma-infiltrating T cells. TCR alpha and beta CDR3 regions were amplified from RNA using iRepertoire nested multiplex PCR. Each CDR3 protein is one row after TCRdb ran MiXCR on the multiplex PCR reads. The table records tens of thousands of distinct CDR3 sequences, approximately 40% of them present only once. The sequenced sample was glioma tissue, nonneoplastic brain tissue, or PBMCs (not recorded which). The receptors stem from a human donor with low-grade glioma or glioblastoma, undergoing nonglioma brain surgery, or in good health (not recorded which).

A note on this clonotype: The junction departs from the called germline gene at one end, perhaps through a read error. V and J are TRBV3-1 and TRBJ1-4; unclear D gene. Germline CDR1 reads LGHDT; CDR2 reads YNNKEL (reference sequence). CDR3 length equals 15 residues. CDR3 residues: CASIQDWAGNGKLFF. DNA for the CDR3: TGTGCCAGCATCCAAGATTGGGCGGGAAATGGAAAACTGTTTTTT.

Concerning this clonotype: It is likely a read error, because the conserved phenylalanine at the end of the CDR3 is missing. The gene calls are TRBV27 and TRBJ2-3; D is unclear. From germline, CDR1 is MNHEY and CDR2 SMNVEV (reference sequence). V was shortened by 3 bases and J by 6 bases, with 13 bases between the two germline ends. CDR3 length equals 14 residues. CDR3 nucleotides: TGTGCCAGCAGTTTTTTCAACCCCACGGATACGCAGTATATT. Translation gives CASSFFNPTDTQYI.

This clonotype was counted once. The chain uses TRBV2 and TRBJ2-5, with D perhaps being TRBD1 or TRBD2 (6 bases each). The CDR3 runs to 16 residues. V lost 6 bases, J lost 5 bases, and 22 bases lay in between. CDR1 is SNHLY, CDR2 FYNNEI, per germline. CDR3 region: CASSQAMPGAPETQYF. The DNA for the CDR3 is TGTGCCAGCAGCCAAGCAATGCCGGGGGCGCCGGAGACCCAGTACTTC.

In its sample, this clonotype was seen many times. The J gene is TRBJ2-4, the V gene TRBV7-6; D is perhaps TRBD2 (6 bases). The CDR3 sequence is 15 residues long. Trimming cost V 0 bases and J 3 bases, with 9 bases left between them. In germline, CDR1 is SGHVS, CDR2 FNYEAQ. CDR3 region: CASSLAGSGKNIQYF. CDR3 coding DNA: TGTGCCAGCAGCTTAGCGGGTAGCGGCAAAAACATTCAGTACTTC.

This clonotype was seen ten or more times. The chain's CDR3 is CASGGAHEQYF. The CDR3 DNA reads as TGTGCCAGCGGGGGGGCACACGAGCAGTACTTC. This chain joins TRBV7-9 and TRBJ2-7; D may be TRBD2 (7 bases). The V and J ends lost 8 bases and 5 bases respectively, with 10 bases between them. Germline CDR1 and CDR2: SEHNR and FQNEAQ (reference sequence). The CDR3 has 11 residues.

The chain has TRBV3-1 and TRBJ1-6; a possible D gene is TRBD1 (6 bases). This CDR3 spans 15 amino acids. Deletions cut 5 bases from V and 7 bases from J, with 15 bases between. CDR1 is LGHDT and CDR2 is YNNKEL in the germline V gene (reference sequence). The CDR3 coding sequence is TGTGCCAGCAGCAGGGGACATGGATACAATTCACCCCTCCACTTT. It encodes CASSRGHGYNSPLHF.

Comment on this clonotype: This may be a read error, as it is one base from a much larger clone. The rearrangement joins TRBV30 to TRBJ2-7; D could derive from TRBD1 or TRBD2 (5 bases each). Germline-derived CDR1 and CDR2 are GTSNPN and SVGIG (reference sequence). The CDR3 contains 15 residues. With 4 bases removed from V and 7 bases from J, the gap between germline ends came to 23 bases. The CDR3 nucleotides read TGTGCCTGGAAGCGTAGAGGGGCTAACTTCAATGAGCAGTACTTC. Residues: CAWKRRGANFNEQYF.

This sequence joins TRBV7-9 and TRBJ2-7; TRBD1 matches 8 bases. CDR1 and CDR2 from the germline V gene are SEHNR and FQNEAQ (reference sequence). V shed 4 bases, J shed 13 bases, and the junction held 9 bases outside the gene matches. The CDR3 loop spans 12 amino acids. For the CDR3, the DNA is TGTGCCAGCAGCTACGACGTGGGACAGGTTTACTTC. It codes for CASSYDVGQVYF.

Points on this clonotype: A read error may produce the germline difference seen at one junction end. V usage is TRBV29-1 and J usage is TRBJ2-1, with D possibly being TRBD1 (5 bases). CDR1 SQVTM and CDR2 ANQGSEA come from the germline V gene. The CDR3 extends over 12 amino acids. CDR3: CSVDDSSYEQFF. CDR3 bases: TGCAGTGTTGATGACAGTTCCTACGAGCAGTTCTTC.

This rearrangement joins TRBV20-1 to TRBJ2-5; TRBD1 aligns across 7 bases. The CDR3 is 13 residues long. The V gene end was trimmed by 6 bases and the J gene end by 5 bases; junction bases not matched to a gene: 9. Germline lookup yields CDR1 DFQATT and CDR2 SNEGSKA (reference sequence). The CDR3 region has the DNA TGCAGTGCCACAGACAGGGAAGGGGAGACCCAGTACTTC. The encoded protein is CSATDREGETQYF.

The chain uses TRBV9 and TRBJ2-1; tentative D call: TRBD1 (8 bases). Per germline, CDR1 SGDLS and CDR2 YYNGEE. V lost 2 bases, J lost 10 bases, and 22 bases lay in between. The CDR3 loop spans 16 amino acids. CDR3 in DNA: TGTGCCAGCAGCGTCGGGGGGACAGGTGGAGAATGGGAGCAGTTCTTC. Protein sequence: CASSVGGTGGEWEQFF.

This rearrangement joins TRBV6-1 to TRBJ1-2; 11 positions match TRBD1. Trimming at V came to 5 bases and at J to 3 bases, leaving 2 bases not matched to a gene. CDR1 MNHNS and CDR2 SASEGT come from the germline V gene. The CDR3 spans 14 residues. The CDR3 here is CASSQGQGDYGYTF. CDR3 bases: TGTGCCAGCAGTCAGGGACAGGGGGACTATGGCTACACCTTC.

Comment on this clonotype: The junction shows a germline mismatch at one end, possibly a read error. V usage is TRBV7-2 and J usage is TRBJ2-7; TRBD2 aligns across 10 bases. Germline V gives CDR1 SGHTA, CDR2 FQGNSA. The length of the CDR3 is 13 residues. The chain's CDR3 is CASSLAGAYEKYF. Here the CDR3 DNA reads TGTGCCAGCAGCCTAGCGGGAGCCTATGAGAAGTACTTC. Looking up the rest from reference TRBV7-2 and TRBJ2-7 gives the full variable domain: GAGVSQSPSNKVTEKGKDVELRCDPISGHTALYWYRQSLGQGLEFLIYFQGNSAPDKSGLPSDRFSAERTGGSVSTLTIQRTQQEDSAVYLCASSLAGAYEKYFGPGTRLTVT.

In this sample, this clonotype turned up many times. The chain combines TRBV3-1 with TRBJ2-7, with D perhaps TRBD1 (5 bases). The CDR3 is made up of 13 amino acids. V lost 5 bases and J lost 0, with 8 bases in between. Per germline, CDR1 LGHDT and CDR2 YNNKEL (reference sequence). CDR3 residues: CASSWTSSYEQYF. In nucleotides, the CDR3 is TGTGCCAGCAGCTGGACAAGCTCCTACGAGCAGTACTTC.

This clonotype occurred many times. The chain uses TRBV18 and TRBJ2-1; D uncertain. Trimming stripped 2 bases from V and 7 bases from J, with 12 bases between. The CDR3 consists of 14 residues. Germline-derived CDR1 and CDR2 are KGHSH and LQKENI. CDR3 DNA: TGTGCCAGCTCACCAGGGCCGCAGAGTAATGAGCAGTTCTTC. It translates to CASSPGPQSNEQFF.

For this clonotype: One end of the junction varies from germline; a read error may be responsible. The chain couples TRBV10-3 to TRBJ1-1, with 10 nucleotides matching TRBD1. The CDR3 spans 15 residues. The V gene's germline CDR1 is ENHRY and CDR2 SYGVKD. CDR3 residues: CAISERTGGSTEDFF. The CDR3 DNA reads TGTGCCATCAGTGAGCGGACAGGGGGGAGCACTGAAGATTTCTTT.

In regard to this clonotype: A read error may produce the germline difference seen at one junction end. This sequence joins TRBV4-2 and TRBJ2-1, with D perhaps TRBD2 (6 bases). Germline loops: CDR1 LGHNA, CDR2 YNFKEQ. The CDR3 is 15 amino acids. CDR3 sequence: CASSLAGRGNNKQFF. DNA for the CDR3: TGTGCCAGCAGCTTAGCCGGGAGAGGGAACAATAAGCAGTTCTTC.

The V and J genes are TRBV7-3 and TRBJ2-7, with 11 bases aligning to TRBD2. CDR1 is SGHTA, CDR2 FQGTGA, per germline. The CDR3 has 14 amino acids. J lost 3 bases, V lost 8 bases, and 6 bases had no gene match. This chain's CDR3 is CASFRTSGHYEQYF. DNA for the CDR3: TGTGCCAGCTTCAGGACTAGCGGGCACTACGAGCAGTACTTC. Full variable domain (missing parts from reference TRBV7-3 and TRBJ2-7): GAGVSQTPSNKVTEKGKYVELRCDPISGHTALYWYRQSLGQGPEFLIYFQGTGAADDSGLPNDRFFAVRPEGSVSTLKIQRTERGDSAVYLCASFRTSGHYEQYFGPGTRLTVT.

CDR3 nucleotide sequence: TGTGCCAGCAGTGAAAGGGCGGGAGCCAATGAGCAGTTCTTC. Encoded protein: CASSERAGANEQFF. The genes are TRBV2 and TRBJ2-1; 7 bases line up with TRBD2. Looked up from germline, CDR1 is SNHLY and CDR2 is FYNNEI. V was pared by 2 bases and J by 6 bases, with 4 bases of the junction left unmatched. This CDR3 has 14 residues.

Many counts were recorded for this clonotype. CDR3 residues: CASGMVLNTEAFF. CDR3 nucleotides: TGTGCTAGTGGGATGGTCCTGAACACTGAAGCTTTCTTT. This chain links TRBV12-5 with TRBJ1-1; D unclear. Germline lookup yields CDR1 LGHNT and CDR2 FRNRAP. The CDR3 is made up of 13 amino acids. V lost 6 bases, J lost 0 bases, and 8 bases lay in between. Variable domain in full (rest from reference TRBV12-5 and TRBJ1-1): DARVTQTPRHKVTEMGQEVTMRCQPILGHNTVFWYRQTMMQGLELLAYFRNRAPLDDSGMPKDRFSAEMPDATLATLKIQPSEPRDSAVYFCASGMVLNTEAFFGQGTRLTVV.

Ten or more counts support this clonotype. The chain employs TRBV13 and TRBJ2-7; 8 positions agree with TRBD1. The CDR3 is made up of 13 amino acids. Looked up from germline, CDR1 is PRHDT and CDR2 is FYEKMQ (reference sequence). J gave up 3 bases and V 5 bases, and 3 bases lay outside the gene matches. The CDR3 DNA is TGTGCCAGCAGCCGTGGACAGGGCTACGAGCAGTACTTC. It codes for CASSRGQGYEQYF.

As to this clonotype: The junction and the germline gene differ at one end; a read error may be behind it. This chain joins TRBV11-2 and TRBJ2-6; 9 nucleotides line up with TRBD1. CDR1 SGHAT and CDR2 FQNNGV come from the germline V gene. This CDR3 spans 17 amino acids. CDR3 sequence: CASSQDRGFSGSNVLTF. Here the CDR3 DNA reads TGTGCCAGCAGCCAGGACAGGGGATTCTCTGGGTCCAACGTCCTGACTTTC.

On this clonotype itself: A single base separates this from a much larger clone, so it may be a read error. This chain links TRBV12-3 or TRBV12-4 with TRBJ2-7; TRBD2 matches 10 bases. The CDR3 totals 14 residues. CDR3 residues: CASNPSGRMYERYF. The CDR3 DNA sequence: TGTGCCAGCAACCCTAGCGGGAGAATGTACGAGCGGTACTTC.

Turning to this clonotype: A much larger clone is a single base away; this may be a read error. The chain has TRBV10-3 and TRBJ1-2; 7 nucleotides line up with TRBD1. Germline CDR1 reads ENHRY; CDR2 reads SYGVKD. The length of the CDR3 is 13 residues. J lost 10 bases, V lost 6 bases, and 11 bases had no gene match. The CDR3 spells CAIRGSDRDDYTF. The CDR3 coding sequence is TGTGCCATCAGGGGGTCCGACAGGGATGACTACACCTTC.

The rearrangement links TRBV7-9 to TRBJ1-2, with 9 bases aligning to TRBD1. Germline V gene data show CDR1 as SEHNR and CDR2 as FQNEAQ (reference sequence). V was pared by 1 base and J by 7 bases, with 7 bases of the junction left unmatched. The CDR3 runs 15 residues. The CDR3 bases are TGTGCCAGCAGCTTAGTGGGACAGGGCTTTGGTGGCTACACCTTC. This sequence encodes CASSLVGQGFGGYTF.

The chain employs TRBV27 and TRBJ1-2; 12 bases align to TRBD1. The CDR3 has 16 amino acids. CDR1 and CDR2 (germline): MNHEY, SMNVEV (reference sequence). V gave up 3 bases and J gave up 7 bases; unmatched junction bases: 9. The CDR3 coding sequence is TGTGCCAGCAGTTTCACGCCGGGACAGGGGGCGGGTGGCTACACCTTC. This sequence encodes CASSFTPGQGAGGYTF.

This clonotype was recorded at least ten times. The V call is TRBV7-9, the J call TRBJ2-3; possibly TRBD1 for D (5 bases). In germline, CDR1 is SEHNR, CDR2 FQNEAQ (reference sequence). Trimming pared 3 bases from V and 5 bases from J, leaving 12 bases between. The CDR3 consists of 14 residues. The CDR3 reads CASSFEGEIDTQYF. CDR3 in DNA: TGTGCCAGCAGCTTCGAAGGGGAAATAGATACGCAGTATTTT.

This clonotype was recorded many times. The rearrangement uses TRBV20-1 and TRBJ2-7, with 7 bases that match TRBD2. This CDR3 is built from 16 residues. In germline, CDR1 is DFQATT, CDR2 SNEGSKA (reference sequence). J lost 5 bases, V lost 6 bases, and 19 bases had no gene match. The CDR3 region has the DNA TGCAGTGCGCCGGGGGGACGGACCCCGAGGGAGGACGAGCAGTACTTC. Translating gives CSAPGGRTPREDEQYF.

Concerning this clonotype: At one of its ends the junction is not consistent with the germline gene, which may arise from a read error. V usage is TRBV20-1 and J usage is TRBJ1-1; D is possibly TRBD1 (6 bases). CDR1 and CDR2 from the germline V gene are DFQATT and SNEGSKA (reference sequence). The CDR3 runs 14 residues. The CDR3 bases are TGCAGTGCCAGAGAGCCTAAGGGGGTCACTGAAGCTTTCTTT. Translating gives CSAREPKGVTEAFF.

Comments on this clonotype: A much larger clone differs by one base, so this may be a read error. This chain links TRBV19 with TRBJ1-5, with D tentatively TRBD1 (6 bases). The CDR3 contains 15 residues. In germline, CDR1 is LNHDA, CDR2 SQIVND (reference sequence). Trimming removed 3 bases from V and 1 base from J, with 10 bases in between. CDR3 residues: CASSMWGLSNQPQHF. In DNA, the CDR3 is TGTGCCAGTAGTATGTGGGGGCTAAGCAATCAGCCCCAGCATTTT.